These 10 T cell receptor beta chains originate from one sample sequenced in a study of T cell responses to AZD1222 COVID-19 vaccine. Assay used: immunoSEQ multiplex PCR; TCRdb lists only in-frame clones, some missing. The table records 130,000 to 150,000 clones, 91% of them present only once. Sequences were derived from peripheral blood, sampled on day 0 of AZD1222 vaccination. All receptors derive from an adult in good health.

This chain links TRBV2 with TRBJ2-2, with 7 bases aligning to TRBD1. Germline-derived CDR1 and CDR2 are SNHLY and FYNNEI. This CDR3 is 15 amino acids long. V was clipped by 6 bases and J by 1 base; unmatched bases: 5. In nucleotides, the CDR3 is TGTGCCAGCAGAGCCGGGACAGTGAACACCGGGGAGCTGTTTTTT. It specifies CASRAGTVNTGELFF.

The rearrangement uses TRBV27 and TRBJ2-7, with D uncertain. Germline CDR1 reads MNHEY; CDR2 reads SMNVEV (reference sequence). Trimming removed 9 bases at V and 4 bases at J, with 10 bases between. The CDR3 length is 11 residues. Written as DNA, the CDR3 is TGTGCCAGTCGACGATTGTACGAGCAGTACTTC. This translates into CASRRLYEQYF.

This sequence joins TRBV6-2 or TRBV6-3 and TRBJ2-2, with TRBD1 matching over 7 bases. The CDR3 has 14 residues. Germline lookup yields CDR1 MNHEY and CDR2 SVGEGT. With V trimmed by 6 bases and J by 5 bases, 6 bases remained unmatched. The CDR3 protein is CASSPQGRTGELFF. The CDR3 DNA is TGTGCCAGCAGCCCACAGGGGCGGACCGGGGAGCTGTTTTTT.

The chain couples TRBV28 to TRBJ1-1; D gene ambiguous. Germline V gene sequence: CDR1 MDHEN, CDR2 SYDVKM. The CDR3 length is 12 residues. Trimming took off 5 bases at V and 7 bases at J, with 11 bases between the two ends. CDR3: CASSENSGEAFF. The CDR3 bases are TGTGCCAGCAGTGAAAATTCGGGTGAAGCTTTCTTT.

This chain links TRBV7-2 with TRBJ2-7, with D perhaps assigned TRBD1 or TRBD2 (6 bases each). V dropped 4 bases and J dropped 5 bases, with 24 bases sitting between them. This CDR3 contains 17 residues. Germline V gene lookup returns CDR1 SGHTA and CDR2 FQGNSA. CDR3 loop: CASSSAVGGARVHEQYF. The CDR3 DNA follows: TGTGCCAGCAGCTCTGCGGTGGGGGGCGCGAGGGTCCACGAGCAGTACTTC.

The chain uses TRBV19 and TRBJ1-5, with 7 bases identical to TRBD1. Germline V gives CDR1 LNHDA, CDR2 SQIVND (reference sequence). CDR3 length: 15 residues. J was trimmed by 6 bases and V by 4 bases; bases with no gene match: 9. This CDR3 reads CASSSNKGAGQPQHF. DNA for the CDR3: TGTGCCAGTAGTAGCAACAAGGGGGCCGGTCAGCCCCAGCATTTT.

The CDR3 sequence is CASSGGAGGGTDTQYF. The CDR3 DNA sequence: TGCGCCAGCAGCGGGGGAGCGGGAGGAGGTACAGATACGCAGTATTTT. J is TRBJ2-3 and V is TRBV5-1; 9 nucleotides line up with TRBD2. Germline loops: CDR1 SGHRS, CDR2 YFSETQ. The CDR3 sequence is 16 residues long. Germline trimming cut 4 bases from V and 3 bases from J; bases unmatched to any gene: 9.

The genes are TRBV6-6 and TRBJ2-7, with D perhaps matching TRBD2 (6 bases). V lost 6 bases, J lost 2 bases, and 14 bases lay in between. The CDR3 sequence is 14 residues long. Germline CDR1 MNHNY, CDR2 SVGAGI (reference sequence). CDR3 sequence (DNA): TGTGCCAGCAGGGGGCAGGGACTCGCCTACGAGCAGTACTTC. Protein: CASRGQGLAYEQYF.

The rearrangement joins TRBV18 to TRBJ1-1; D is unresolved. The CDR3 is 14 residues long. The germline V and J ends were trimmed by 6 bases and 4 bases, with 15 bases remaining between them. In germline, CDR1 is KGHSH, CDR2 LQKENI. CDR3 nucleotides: TGTGCCAGCTCTGAGAACCGGGTTGCCACTGAAGCTTTCTTT. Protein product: CASSENRVATEAFF. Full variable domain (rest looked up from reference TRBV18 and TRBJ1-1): NAGVMQNPRHLVRRRGQEARLRCSPMKGHSHVYWYRQLPEEGLKFMVYLQKENIIDESGMPKERFSAEFPKEGPSILRIQQVVRGDSAAYFCASSENRVATEAFFGQGTRLTVV.

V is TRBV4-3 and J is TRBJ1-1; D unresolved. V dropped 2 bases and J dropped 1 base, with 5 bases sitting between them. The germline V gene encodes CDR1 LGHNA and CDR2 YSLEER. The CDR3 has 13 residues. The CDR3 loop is CASSQHKNTEAFF. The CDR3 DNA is TGCGCCAGCAGCCAACACAAGAACACTGAAGCTTTCTTT.